This T cell receptor beta chain was documented in a study of blood T cell repertoires in COVID-19. Germline CDR1 LGHNA, CDR2 YNFKEQ. V lost 1 base to trimming and J lost 9 bases; unmatched junction nucleotides: 7. The CDR3 extends over 15 amino acids. The data were produced by immunoSEQ multiplex PCR, yet TCRdb's version contains in-frame clones alone and is incomplete. The sample yields roughly 190,000 clones, around 87% seen once. The sample consisted of PBMCs or T cells enriched from blood (not recorded which). V and J are TRBV4-2 and TRBJ2-1; 9 positions match TRBD1. This receptor was identified in a woman aged 40 to 50 in a cohort exposed to, infected with or recovered from COVID-19 (not recorded which). CDR3: CASSQVPGQGFEQFF. In DNA, the CDR3 is TGTGCCAGCAGCCAAGTTCCGGGACAGGGTTTTGAGCAGTTCTTC.